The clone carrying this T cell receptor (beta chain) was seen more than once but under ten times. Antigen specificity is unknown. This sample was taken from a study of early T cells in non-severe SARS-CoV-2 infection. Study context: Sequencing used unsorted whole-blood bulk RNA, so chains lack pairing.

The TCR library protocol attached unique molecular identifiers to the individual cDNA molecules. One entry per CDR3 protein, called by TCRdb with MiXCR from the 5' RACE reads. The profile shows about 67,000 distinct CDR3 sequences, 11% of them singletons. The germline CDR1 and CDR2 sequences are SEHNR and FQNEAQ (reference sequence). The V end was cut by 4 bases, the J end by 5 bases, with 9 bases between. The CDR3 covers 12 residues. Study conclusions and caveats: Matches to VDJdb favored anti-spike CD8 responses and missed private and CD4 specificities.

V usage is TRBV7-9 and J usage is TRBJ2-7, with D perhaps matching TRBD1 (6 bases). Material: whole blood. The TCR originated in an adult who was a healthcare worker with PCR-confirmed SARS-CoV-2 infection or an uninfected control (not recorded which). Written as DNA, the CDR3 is TGTGCCAGCAGCTCGGACAGCCACGAGCAGTACTTC. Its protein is CASSSDSHEQYF. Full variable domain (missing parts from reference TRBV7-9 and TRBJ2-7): DTGVSQNPRHKITKRGQNVTFRCDPISEHNRLYWYRQTLGQGPEFLTYFQNEAQLEKSRLLSDRFSAERPKGSFSTLEIQRTEQGDSAMYLCASSSDSHEQYFGPGTRLTVT.